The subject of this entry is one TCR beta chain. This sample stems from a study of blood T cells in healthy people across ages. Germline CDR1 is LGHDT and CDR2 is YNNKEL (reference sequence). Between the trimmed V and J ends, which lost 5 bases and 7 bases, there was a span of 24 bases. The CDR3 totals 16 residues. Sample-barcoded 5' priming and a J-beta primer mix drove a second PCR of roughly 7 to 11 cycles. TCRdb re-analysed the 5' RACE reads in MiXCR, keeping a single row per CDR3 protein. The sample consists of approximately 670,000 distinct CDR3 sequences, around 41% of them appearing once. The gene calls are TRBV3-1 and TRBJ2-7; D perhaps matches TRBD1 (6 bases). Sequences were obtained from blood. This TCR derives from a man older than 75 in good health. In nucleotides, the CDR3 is TGTGCCAGCAGCTACATGACAGGAGTCTCCTACAATGAGCAGTACTTC. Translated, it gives CASSYMTGVSYNEQYF.